The 14 T cell receptor beta chains below all came from one sample that was sequenced in a study of technical replicates of blood from several donors. TCRdb's copy holds only in-frame clones and misses some; the assay was immunoSEQ multiplex PCR. This sample has roughly 60,000 clones, with approximately 86% found just once. The sequenced material came from PBMCs. The source is a human donor in good health. Some clones in this sample may be carry-over from other donors' samples.

The gene calls are TRBV10-3 and TRBJ1-2; 10 bases agree with TRBD1. CDR1 ENHRY and CDR2 SYGVKD come from the germline V gene. The CDR3 extends over 17 amino acids. V lost 3 bases to trimming and J lost 4 bases; unmatched junction nucleotides: 11. CDR3 coding DNA: TGTGCCATCAGTGACTCGGACAGGGGGGCTTCTAGCTATGGCTACACCTTC. The encoded protein is CAISDSDRGASSYGYTF.

The chain joins TRBV12-5 to TRBJ1-2; no definite D call. V was trimmed by 2 bases and J by 7 bases, leaving 11 bases between them. The CDR3 sequence is 13 residues long. Germline V gene data show CDR1 as LGHNT and CDR2 as FRNRAP. The CDR3: CASGLLERSGYTF. The CDR3 DNA sequence: TGTGCTAGTGGTTTGTTAGAACGTAGTGGCTACACCTTC.

V is TRBV6-6 and J is TRBJ2-5; 9 positions match TRBD2. The germline gives CDR1 MNHNY, CDR2 SVGAGI (reference sequence). The CDR3 runs to 12 residues. After removal of 6 bases from V and 5 bases from J, the junction contained 1 base not matched to a gene. The CDR3 reads CASRGTSETQYF. The CDR3 nucleotides are TGTGCCAGCAGGGGGACTAGCGAGACCCAGTACTTC.

This chain joins TRBV7-6 and TRBJ2-3, with 7 nucleotides matching TRBD1. The CDR3 spans 13 residues. Germline trimming cut 5 bases from V and 1 base from J; bases unmatched to any gene: 0. Germline CDR1 is SGHVS and CDR2 is FNYEAQ. Written as DNA, the CDR3 is TGTGCCAGCAGCAGGGGGCGCACAGATACGCAGTATTTT. Protein product: CASSRGRTDTQYF.

The V gene is TRBV7-6, the J gene TRBJ2-3, with D possibly TRBD2 on 6 matching bases. Germline V CDR1 and CDR2: SGHVS, FNYEAQ. The CDR3 is 14 residues long. Trimming stripped 9 bases from V and 2 bases from J, with 15 bases between. The CDR3 coding sequence is TGTGCCAGTTCCCGGGGGAAAGTCACAGATACGCAGTATTTT. Translation: CASSRGKVTDTQYF.

The chain links TRBV7-2 to TRBJ2-7, with 7 bases fitting TRBD2. V shed 0 bases, J shed 4 bases, and the junction held 6 bases outside the gene matches. The CDR3 length is 15 residues. CDR1 and CDR2 (germline): SGHTA, FQGNSA. CDR3 in DNA: TGTGCCAGCAGCTTAGCGGCTAGCGGCGCTTACGAGCAGTACTTC. Translating gives CASSLAASGAYEQYF.

The chain has TRBV11-2 and TRBJ1-5; 8 bases are a match to TRBD1. V shed 3 bases, J shed 6 bases, and the junction held 7 bases outside the gene matches. In germline, CDR1 is SGHAT, CDR2 FQNNGV. CDR3 length: 15 residues. The CDR3: CASSFGTGSGQPQHF. For the CDR3, the DNA is TGTGCCAGCAGCTTCGGGACAGGATCCGGTCAGCCCCAGCATTTT.

This clone was seen a single time. CDR3 loop: CASRKDSVMETQYF. DNA for the CDR3: TGTGCCAGCAGAAAGGACAGTGTTATGGAGACCCAGTACTTC. The J gene is TRBJ2-5, the V gene TRBV7-2; possibly TRBD1 for D (6 bases). This CDR3 has 14 residues. In germline, CDR1 is SGHTA, CDR2 FQGNSA. V lost 6 bases to trimming and J lost 5 bases, with 16 bases between them.

This chain uses TRBV28 with TRBJ1-1; a weak D match, TRBD1 (5 bases). CDR3 length equals 13 residues. The germline V gene encodes CDR1 MDHEN and CDR2 SYDVKM. The V and J ends lost 5 bases and 6 bases respectively, with 13 bases between them. This chain's CDR3 is CASSQGYMAEAFF. CDR3 nucleotide sequence: TGTGCCAGCAGTCAGGGTTATATGGCTGAAGCTTTCTTT.

The chain carries TRBV9 and TRBJ2-3; 10 bases map to TRBD1. Germline trimming cut 4 bases from V and 5 bases from J; bases unmatched to any gene: 7. The germline V gene encodes CDR1 SGDLS and CDR2 YYNGEE. The CDR3 covers 15 residues. The CDR3 here is CASSPETGGLDTQYF. Here the CDR3 DNA reads TGTGCCAGCAGCCCGGAGACAGGGGGCTTAGATACGCAGTATTTT.

J is TRBJ1-3 and V is TRBV4-2, with 10 bases fitting TRBD1. Germline lookup yields CDR1 LGHNA and CDR2 YNFKEQ. The CDR3 is 18 amino acids. V lost 4 bases, J lost 0 bases, and 9 bases stayed unmatched. The CDR3 DNA reads as TGTGCCAGCAGCCTGGGGACAGGGGCAAGAAACTCTGGAAACACCATATATTTT. This gives the protein CASSLGTGARNSGNTIYF.

V and J are TRBV14 and TRBJ1-2; TRBD1 is a possible D gene (6 bases). This CDR3 comprises 17 residues. Between the trimmed V and J ends, which lost 0 bases and 11 bases, there was a span of 25 bases. Per the germline V gene, CDR1 is SGHDN and CDR2 is FVKESK. Here the CDR3 DNA reads TGTGCCAGCAGCCAAGACATGGGGGCAGGGGTTCTGAGCGGTTACACCTTC. Its protein product is CASSQDMGAGVLSGYTF.

The chain couples TRBV7-9 to TRBJ1-2; TRBD1 might be the D (5 bases). Trimming stripped 4 bases from V and 8 bases from J, with 14 bases between. The V gene's germline CDR1 is SEHNR and CDR2 FQNEAQ (reference sequence). The CDR3 totals 13 residues. For the CDR3, the DNA is TGTGCCAGCAGCTCTGATGGTCCAGGGGGCTACACCTTC. Residues: CASSSDGPGGYTF.

The chain recombines TRBV2 with TRBJ2-5; D is ambiguous. The CDR3 contains 14 residues. V dropped 8 bases and J dropped 5 bases, with 18 bases sitting between them. Germline V CDR1 and CDR2: SNHLY, FYNNEI. Here the CDR3 reads CASVRAYGYETQYF. The CDR3 DNA reads as TGTGCCAGCGTTCGAGCGTACGGGTACGAGACCCAGTACTTC.